The 3 T cell receptor beta chains presented below share a single source sample, sequenced in a study of T cell responses to AZD1222 COVID-19 vaccine. Clones were sequenced by immunoSEQ multiplex PCR, and TCRdb holds only the in-frame ones, with some missing. The sample shows over 110,000 clones, roughly 90% of them seen only once. The specimen was peripheral blood, collected 28 days after the second AZD1222 dose. The receptors were sampled from an adult who received the AZD1222 COVID-19 vaccine.

J is TRBJ2-1 and V is TRBV3-1 (or the pseudogene TRBV3-2); D is perhaps TRBD1 (5 bases). This CDR3 spans 13 amino acids. The germline V gene has CDR1 LGHDT and CDR2 YNNKEL (reference sequence). V lost 1 base to trimming and J lost 15 bases, with 16 bases between them. The DNA of the CDR3 is TGTGCCAGCAGCCAAGGGGGCAGGCCAGAACGGTTCTTC. Translation gives CASSQGGRPERFF.

The rearrangement links TRBV28 to TRBJ2-2; D call uncertain. The V end lost 5 bases, the J end lost 8 bases, and 9 bases lay between the germline ends. This CDR3 is 12 amino acids long. Germline V CDR1 and CDR2: MDHEN, SYDVKM. This CDR3 reads CASSLFGGELFF. The CDR3 DNA follows: TGTGCCAGCAGTCTATTTGGGGGGGAGCTGTTTTTT.

This clone was counted a few times. CDR3: CASQEDRVSYNEQFF. In DNA, the CDR3 is TGTGCCAGTCAGGAAGACAGGGTATCCTACAATGAGCAGTTCTTC. The chain carries TRBV7-2 and TRBJ2-1; 7 positions agree with TRBD1. The CDR3 has 15 amino acids. Germline V gene sequence: CDR1 SGHTA, CDR2 FQGNSA. The V and J ends lost 9 bases and 1 base, in that order; junction bases with no gene match: 9.